A selection of T cell receptor beta chains follows, all from one sample in a study of T cells after yellow fever vaccination. TCRdb reanalysed the 5' RACE reads using MiXCR and keeps one entry per CDR3 protein. The sample has 200,000 to 300,000 distinct CDR3 sequences, around 13% seen once; the top ten hold about 0.51%. The sequencing used CD4+ T cells sorted from PBMCs, collected 45 days after the yellow fever booster vaccination. The source is a man aged 25-40 years who received the YFV17D yellow fever vaccine. CDR3s include the opening cysteine and the closing phenylalanine or tryptophan. A D gene is named only where the DNA matches it firmly. Expanded clones get a size class; other rows say once, few or many, or leave the size out.

>many|TRBV15|TRBJ1-1|-
CATSREYSGPTEAFF
TGTGCCACCAGCAGAGAGTACTCGGGGCCCACTGAAGCTTTCTTT
>-|TRBV3-1|TRBJ2-3|-
CASSQTGSTDTQYF
TGTGCCAGCAGCCAAACAGGATCCACAGATACGCAGTATTTT
>-|TRBV7-9|TRBJ1-2|-
CASAYRVNYGYTF
TGTGCCAGCGCATACAGGGTTAACTATGGCTACACCTTC
>many|TRBV24-1|TRBJ2-1|-
CAVGRRAVSNEQFF
TGTGCCGTTGGCCGGAGGGCCGTATCGAATGAGCAGTTCTTC
>few|TRBV27|TRBJ2-5|-
CASKPPGRPQETQYF
TGTGCCAGCAAACCACCGGGACGGCCTCAAGAGACCCAGTACTTC
>-|TRBV6-5|TRBJ1-4|-
CASSYSKGTNEKLFF
TGTGCCAGCAGCTACTCCAAGGGAACTAATGAAAAACTGTTTTTT
>many|TRBV4-2|TRBJ2-2|-
CASSLTGENTGELFF
TGTGCCAGCAGCCTCACCGGAGAGAACACCGGGGAGCTGTTTTTT
>-|TRBV19|TRBJ2-1|TRBD2
CASSKWTSHEQFF
TGTGCCAGTAGTAAATGGACTAGCCATGAGCAGTTCTTC
>-|TRBV3-1|TRBJ1-1|-
CASSHHDRPRGAFF
TGTGCCAGCAGCCATCACGACAGGCCCCGTGGAGCTTTCTTT
>-|TRBV11-2|TRBJ2-1|-
CASTLRRGVPSLSYNEQFF
TGTGCCAGCACTCTGAGGCGAGGGGTGCCTTCCCTCTCCTACAATGAGCAGTTCTTC
>many|TRBV12-3/TRBV12-4|TRBJ2-7|-
CASSSGYEQYF
TGTGCCAGCAGTTCCGGATACGAGCAGTACTTC
>few|TRBV18|TRBJ2-3|TRBD1
CASSPPSRGSDTQYF
TGTGCCAGCTCCCCGCCCTCCAGGGGGTCAGATACGCAGTATTTT
>-|TRBV9|TRBJ2-5|-
CSSSPRLGYQETQYF
TGTTCCAGCAGCCCCCGACTCGGGTACCAAGAGACCCAGTACTTC
>few|TRBV7-9|TRBJ2-1|TRBD1
CASSKGQGTYNEQFF
TGTGCCAGCAGCAAAGGACAGGGAACCTACAATGAGCAGTTCTTC
>-|TRBV11-2|TRBJ2-3|TRBD2
CASSSRGTSGRGSTDTQYF
TGTGCCAGCAGCTCGCGTGGGACTAGCGGGAGGGGAAGCACAGATACGCAGTATTTT
>-|TRBV30|TRBJ2-3|-
CAWSGPSTDTQYF
TGTGCCTGGAGTGGTCCAAGCACAGATACGCAGTATTTT
>few|TRBV10-2|TRBJ2-7|TRBD2
CASNGGGRVYEQYF
TGCGCCAGCAACGGGGGGGGTAGGGTTTACGAGCAGTACTTC
>-|TRBV11-2|TRBJ1-3|TRBD1
CASSPNTLGTGAGNTIYF
TGTGCCAGCAGCCCGAACACCCTCGGGACAGGGGCCGGAAACACCATATATTTT
>few|TRBV6-1|TRBJ2-7|-
CASTPTGASYEQYF
TGTGCCAGCACCCCCACCGGGGCTTCCTACGAGCAGTACTTC
>many|TRBV4-3|TRBJ2-1|TRBD2
CASSQQTSARAYNEQFF
TGCGCCAGCAGCCAACAAACTAGCGCCCGCGCCTACAATGAGCAGTTCTTC
>-|TRBV12-3/TRBV12-4|TRBJ2-7|-
CASSHGQSPKEQYF
TGTGCCAGCAGTCATGGACAGTCCCCTAAGGAGCAGTACTTC
>few|TRBV4-2|TRBJ1-5|-
CASSQVGGRRVQPQHF
TGTGCCAGCAGCCAAGTAGGAGGTCGGAGGGTTCAGCCCCAGCATTTT
>few|TRBV5-4|TRBJ2-3|-
CASPSPSGADTQYF
TGTGCCAGCCCGTCCCCTTCTGGGGCAGATACGCAGTATTTT
>many|TRBV29-1|TRBJ2-5|-
CSAKLGTRVETQYF
TGCAGCGCCAAGCTTGGCACCAGGGTGGAGACCCAGTACTTC
>-|TRBV6-5|TRBJ2-7|TRBD1
CASSYSNRGPLIGLYEQYF
TGTGCCAGCAGTTACTCGAACAGGGGTCCCCTAATCGGGCTCTACGAGCAGTACTTC
>few|TRBV10-3|TRBJ2-7|TRBD2
CAIRQRENYEQYF
TGTGCCATCAGACAGCGGGAGAATTACGAGCAGTACTTC
>-|TRBV20-1|TRBJ2-1|TRBD2
CSARGLAGSGREQFF
TGCAGTGCTCGGGGACTAGCGGGCTCCGGGCGGGAGCAGTTCTTC
>-|TRBV20-1|TRBJ2-7|TRBD1
CSANRGGFDEQYF
TGCAGTGCTAACAGGGGCGGTTTCGACGAGCAGTACTTC
>few|TRBV12-3/TRBV12-4|TRBJ2-1|-
CASMRMNEQFF
TGTGCCAGCATGAGGATGAATGAGCAGTTCTTC
>few|TRBV4-3|TRBJ2-7|-
CASSRTVLTEYEQYF
TGCGCCAGCAGCCGAACGGTTCTTACCGAATACGAGCAGTACTTC
>few|TRBV4-2|TRBJ2-7|TRBD1
CASSPGKGTGWQYF
TGTGCCAGCAGCCCAGGAAAAGGGACAGGGTGGCAGTACTTC
>few|TRBV10-2|TRBJ2-7|-
CASTLLGSYEQYF
TGCGCCAGCACCCTCCTAGGGAGCTACGAGCAGTACTTC
>-|TRBV7-3|TRBJ2-3|-
CASSDSARDTQYF
TGTGCCAGCAGCGATAGTGCCCGCGATACGCAGTATTTT
>few|TRBV10-3|TRBJ2-3|-
CAISDGDTQYF
TGTGCCATCAGTGATGGAGATACGCAGTATTTT
>few|TRBV7-9|TRBJ2-1|-
CASSPKLRSSNEQFF
TGTGCCAGCAGCCCGAAGCTTCGGAGCTCCAATGAGCAGTTCTTC
>-|TRBV20-1|TRBJ2-1|TRBD2
CSAGGLAGRYNEQFF
TGCAGTGCCGGGGGCCTAGCGGGACGGTACAATGAGCAGTTCTTC
>-|TRBV29-1|TRBJ2-5|TRBD1
CSKVSGTGEETQYF
TGCAGCAAAGTCTCCGGGACAGGGGAAGAGACCCAGTACTTC
>few|TRBV7-9|TRBJ2-7|-
CASSHPRTFPYSYEQYF
TGTGCCAGCAGCCACCCACGGACCTTCCCCTACTCCTACGAGCAGTACTTC
>few|TRBV20-1|TRBJ2-1|-
CSAAGYSSYNEQFF
TGCAGTGCAGCAGGGTATAGCTCCTACAATGAGCAGTTCTTC
>few|TRBV5-5|TRBJ2-5|-
CASSLPEETQYF
TGTGCCAGCAGCTTGCCAGAAGAGACCCAGTACTTC
>-|TRBV29-1|TRBJ2-3|TRBD2
CSVEEVGTSGRF
TGCAGCGTTGAAGAGGTGGGGACTAGCGGGAGATTT
>once|TRBV9|TRBJ2-3|-
CASTGRESLDTQYF
TGTGCCAGCACGGGCCGGGAGAGTTTGGATACGCAGTATTTT
>few|TRBV5-1|TRBJ2-7|-
CASSSDDFYEQYF
TGCGCCAGCAGCTCAGATGATTTCTACGAGCAGTACTTC
>few|TRBV5-1|TRBJ2-7|-
CASSLAAGYNSEQYF
TGCGCCAGCAGCTTGGCGGCAGGGTATAACTCCGAGCAGTACTTC
>-|TRBV20-1|TRBJ2-3|TRBD2
CSANSGRATDAQYF
TGCAGTGCAAATAGCGGGAGGGCCACAGATGCGCAGTATTTT
>few|TRBV20-1|TRBJ1-1|-
CSARRGSMNTEAFF
TGCAGTGCTAGGCGGGGGTCCATGAACACTGAAGCTTTCTTT
>few|TRBV11-2|TRBJ2-6|-
CASSHAYSRVLTF
TGTGCCAGCAGCCATGCATATAGTCGCGTCCTGACTTTC
>-|TRBV5-1|TRBJ2-3|-
CASSYSATSSTDTQYF
TGCGCCAGCAGCTATAGTGCGACTTCTAGCACAGATACGCAGTATTTT
>-|TRBV25-1|TRBJ2-7|-
CASSPEPGHSDYEQYF
TGTGCCAGCAGTCCGGAACCGGGACACTCCGACTACGAGCAGTACTTC
>-|TRBV18|TRBJ2-5|-
CAISPGHSEETQYF
TGTGCCATCTCACCAGGACATTCGGAAGAGACCCAGTACTTC
>few|TRBV28|TRBJ2-5|-
CASSLLPGQETQYF
TGTGCCAGCAGTTTACTGCCAGGGCAAGAGACCCAGTACTTC
>few|TRBV7-9|TRBJ2-3|TRBD2
CASSPGGSPTDTQYF
TGTGCCAGCAGCCCGGGCGGGAGCCCTACAGATACGCAGTATTTT
>few|TRBV4-3|TRBJ2-1|-
CASSQVGHSYNEQFF
TGCGCCAGCAGCCAAGTGGGGCACTCCTACAATGAGCAGTTCTTC
>-|TRBV5-6|TRBJ2-7|-
CASSIDSAYEQYF
TGTGCCAGCAGCATCGACAGTGCCTACGAGCAGTACTTC
>-|TRBV20-1|TRBJ2-7|TRBD2
CSARGDSGMTYEQYF
TGCAGTGCTAGGGGAGATAGCGGGATGACCTACGAGCAGTACTTC
>few|TRBV27|TRBJ2-6|-
CASSPYRGGANVLTF
TGTGCCAGCAGTCCGTACCGGGGAGGGGCCAACGTCCTGACTTTC
>few|TRBV7-2|TRBJ2-7|TRBD2
CASSLSGQGLRGQYF
TGTGCCAGCAGCTTATCGGGGCAGGGACTACGAGGGCAGTACTTC
>-|TRBV12-2|TRBJ2-5|-
CASRLVGDRVRLGTQYF
TGTGCAAGTCGCTTAGTTGGGGACAGGGTCCGCTTGGGGACCCAGTACTTC